A single sample is the source of the 14 T cell receptor beta chains below, sequenced in a study of T cells after yellow fever vaccination. TCRdb re-called the 5' RACE reads with MiXCR, one entry per CDR3 protein. This table has 450,000 to 550,000 distinct CDR3 sequences, 19% appearing once. The sample in question was PBMCs, obtained 15 days after the yellow fever booster vaccination. These receptors were taken from a man aged 25-45 years who received the YFV17D yellow fever vaccine.

This clonotype showed up just a few times. The genes are TRBV6-6 and TRBJ2-7; D possibly corresponds to TRBD1 (6 bases). The germline V gene encodes CDR1 MNHNY and CDR2 SVGAGI (reference sequence). This CDR3 has 13 residues. The V gene lost 5 bases and the J gene lost 4 bases, with 12 bases spanning the gap. CDR3 bases: TGTGCCAGCAGTCGAAGAGGGGGATACGAGCAGTACTTC. Translating it yields CASSRRGGYEQYF.

This chain links TRBV20-1 with TRBJ2-6, with D hard to call. This CDR3 spans 15 amino acids. Germline V lookup: CDR1 DFQATT, CDR2 SNEGSKA (reference sequence). The V and J ends lost 0 bases and 0 bases respectively, with 6 bases between them. CDR3: CSARDTGSGANVLTF. Written as DNA, the CDR3 is TGCAGTGCTAGAGATACGGGCTCTGGGGCCAACGTCCTGACTTTC.

This clonotype was found a few times. This rearrangement joins TRBV29-1 to TRBJ2-4, with 7 bases that match TRBD2. The CDR3 length is 14 residues. Per the germline V gene, CDR1 is SQVTM and CDR2 is ANQGSEA. The J segment lost 4 bases and the V segment lost 6 bases, leaving 9 bases of the junction unmatched. The CDR3 region has the DNA TGCAGCGTGGGGGACTACCCTTCGAAAAACATTCAGTACTTC. This codes for CSVGDYPSKNIQYF.

The chain employs TRBV18 and TRBJ2-6, with a weak D call TRBD1 (5 bases). This CDR3 is built from 13 residues. Deletions cut 8 bases from V and 5 bases from J, with 10 bases between. Germline V lookup: CDR1 KGHSH, CDR2 LQKENI. The CDR3 DNA reads TGTGCCAGCCGCTTGGACAGGGCCAACGTCCTGACTTTC. Protein product: CASRLDRANVLTF.

The chain joins TRBV21-1 to TRBJ2-7; whether TRBD2, the table's D call, matches the DNA was not checked. TRBV21-1 is a pseudogene locus. This CDR3 has 17 residues. The CDR3 is CASSKPKSSGDPYEQYF. DNA of the CDR3: TGTGCCAGCAGCAAACCTAAGTCTAGCGGGGACCCCTACGAGCAGTACTTC.

There are a few counts of this clonotype. This sequence joins TRBV30 and TRBJ2-7, with 8 bases identical to TRBD2. CDR3 size: 15 residues. J gave up 2 bases and V 1 base, and 7 bases lay outside the gene matches. The germline gives CDR1 GTSNPN, CDR2 SVGIG (reference sequence). The CDR3 here is CAWSALADTAYEQYF. CDR3 in DNA: TGTGCCTGGAGTGCACTAGCGGACACGGCCTACGAGCAGTACTTC.

The chain couples TRBV24-1 to TRBJ2-2; possible D gene TRBD1, 6 bases. V was shortened by 12 bases and J by 4 bases, with 14 bases between the two germline ends. CDR3 length: 13 residues. CDR1 and CDR2 from the germline V gene are KGHDR and SFDVKD. CDR3 protein: CALAGVGTGELFF. DNA for the CDR3: TGTGCCTTAGCAGGGGTCGGCACCGGGGAGCTGTTTTTT.

The genes are TRBV20-1 and TRBJ2-1; 8 nucleotides agree with TRBD2. This CDR3 has 14 residues. CDR1 is DFQATT, CDR2 SNEGSKA, per germline (reference sequence). Losses at the gene ends were 5 bases for V and 5 bases for J; bases not matched to a gene: 8. In DNA form, the CDR3 reads TGCAGTGCTCCTAAGCGGGAGCGGCACAATGAGCAGTTCTTC. Its protein product is CSAPKRERHNEQFF.

This clonotype was observed a handful of times. The V gene is TRBV20-1, the J gene TRBJ2-5; D unresolved. Trimming stripped 3 bases from V and 4 bases from J, with 9 bases between. Germline V gives CDR1 DFQATT, CDR2 SNEGSKA (reference sequence). The CDR3 is 12 residues long. CDR3 sequence (DNA): TGCAGTGCTAGTAGGCTAGTAGAGACCCAGTACTTC. Protein product: CSASRLVETQYF.

This clonotype has a handful of counts. This chain links TRBV12-3 or TRBV12-4 with TRBJ2-5; D may match TRBD1 or TRBD2 (5 bases each). Trimming stripped 6 bases from V and 3 bases from J, with 11 bases between. CDR3 length: 13 residues. The CDR3 loop is CASSRRGKETQYF. CDR3 sequence (DNA): TGTGCCAGCAGCCGTCGGGGCAAAGAGACCCAGTACTTC.

The chain combines TRBV15 with TRBJ2-1; no clear D. CDR3 length: 15 amino acids. Germline CDR1 reads LNHNV; CDR2 reads YYDKDF (reference sequence). Trimming stripped 5 bases from V and 4 bases from J, with 15 bases between. For the CDR3, the DNA is TGTGCCACCAGCGTACGACGTGGACCATACAATGAGCAGTTCTTC. Translated, it gives CATSVRRGPYNEQFF.

This rearrangement joins TRBV6-2 or TRBV6-3 to TRBJ2-2; 9 bases are a match to TRBD1. With 7 bases clipped from V and 3 bases from J, the junction kept 9 bases outside the gene matches. Germline assignment: CDR1 MNHEY and CDR2 SVGEGT. The CDR3 has 16 amino acids. The CDR3 coding sequence is TGTGCCAGCAAGTACGGGACAGGGACCCACACCGGGGAGCTGTTTTTT. Amino acid sequence: CASKYGTGTHTGELFF.

This clonotype was recorded at least ten times. V usage is TRBV12-3 or TRBV12-4 and J usage is TRBJ2-1, with a weak D call TRBD2 (5 bases). The V gene lost 6 bases and the J gene lost 7 bases, with 13 bases spanning the gap. The CDR3 is made up of 13 amino acids. CDR3 sequence (DNA): TGTGCCAGCAGCCGGGGATTCCAAAATGAGCAGTTCTTC. Its translation is CASSRGFQNEQFF.

The CDR3 DNA sequence: TGTGCCACCGGGGATTGGGGGGCAGATACGCAGTATTTT. Translation gives CATGDWGADTQYF. The rearrangement uses TRBV12-3 or TRBV12-4 and TRBJ2-3, with a weak D call TRBD2 (6 bases). With 10 bases removed from V and 4 bases from J, the gap between germline ends came to 15 bases. The CDR3 spans 13 residues.